Here is one TCR beta chain with its context. Its specificity is not known. This sample is part of a study of cytomegalovirus exposure and HLA in healthy donors. Study observations and caveats: A later look showed TCR association rates differing by HLA locus, highest for DRB1 and lowest for HLA-C. Versus the approximately 700-donor mean, an Asian-associated ancestry cluster reportedly showed fewer N-insertions in a later analysis. A later analysis linked 15,000 to 20,000 TCR beta sequences to HLA alleles at 0.05 false discovery rate.

Both 60 Vbeta primers and 13 Jbeta primers went into the PCR. Sequenced by immunoSEQ multiplex PCR; TCRdb stores in-frame clones only, minus some. The sample table sets out under 90,000 clones. CDR1 is SGHRS and CDR2 is YFSETQ in the germline V gene. This CDR3 spans 15 amino acids. Deletions cut 1 base from V and 8 bases from J, with 15 bases between. The V gene is TRBV5-1, the J gene TRBJ1-4; maybe TRBD1 (6 bases). The receptor comes from a man aged 45 to 65 in good health and CMV-seropositive. The sequencing sample was made of PBMCs. The CDR3 loop is CASSLTLQGGEKLFF. The CDR3 DNA is TGCGCCAGCAGCTTGACACTCCAAGGGGGAGAAAAACTGTTTTTT. The full variable domain, in which reference TRBV5-1 and TRBJ1-4 provide the parts outside the CDR3, is KAGVTQTPRYLIKTRGQQVTLSCSPISGHRSVSWYQQTPGQGLQFLFEYFSETQRNKGNFPGRFSGRQFSNSRSEMNVSTLELGDSALYLCASSLTLQGGEKLFFGSGTQLSVL.